Shown below are 20 T cell receptor beta chains from a single sample sequenced in a study of regulatory T cells in long-lasting Graves disease. Construction of TCR beta libraries relied on iRepertoire HTBI primers and on Arm-PCR targeting CDR3 regions. TCRdb reanalysed the multiplex PCR reads using MiXCR and keeps one entry per CDR3 protein. The sample carries approximately 470,000 distinct CDR3 sequences, less than 25% recorded once. Sample time point: persistent/refractory GD, antithyroid drugs over 5 years with positive TRAb. RNA from PBMCs was the source of the TCR library. The sample was peripheral blood mononuclear cells (PBMCs), taken when the disease was refractory, from a patient treated with antithyroid drugs. The receptors derive from a female donor with Graves disease.

This clonotype was counted many times. The chain links TRBV2 to TRBJ2-7; possibly TRBD1 or TRBD2 for D (5 bases each). Trimming stripped 8 bases from V and 0 bases from J, with 14 bases between. The CDR3 consists of 14 residues. Germline-derived CDR1 and CDR2 are SNHLY and FYNNEI. The CDR3 DNA reads TGTGCCAGCGGCGAGGGGCAGAGCTCCTACGAGCAGTACTTC. The encoded protein is CASGEGQSSYEQYF. The variable domain in full, with the rest retrieved from reference TRBV2 and TRBJ2-7, is EPEVTQTPSHQVTQMGQEVILRCVPISNHLYFYWYRQILGQKVEFLVSFYNNEISEKSEIFDDQFSVERPDGSNFTLKIRSTKLEDSAMYFCASGEGQSSYEQYFGPGTRLTVT.

This clonotype turned up a few times. The CDR3 spells CATSDPRVVETQYF. CDR3 in DNA: TGTGCCACCAGTGACCCCAGGGTGGTGGAGACCCAGTACTTC. The chain uses TRBV24-1 and TRBJ2-5, with a tentative D call TRBD1 (5 bases). CDR3 length equals 14 residues. Germline V CDR1 and CDR2: KGHDR, SFDVKD. Trimming took 4 bases from V and 5 from J, leaving 13 bases between them.

The table lists this clonotype with a few counts. The V call is TRBV4-2, the J call TRBJ2-2, with D possibly called TRBD1 or TRBD2 (5 bases each). CDR3 length: 15 residues. Per germline, CDR1 LGHNA and CDR2 YNFKEQ. Trimming removed 4 bases at V and 7 bases at J, with 16 bases between. Written as DNA, the CDR3 is TGTGCCAGCAGCCCTAGGGGACCCCCAGGCGGGGAGCTGTTTTTT. This translates into CASSPRGPPGGELFF.

A word on this clonotype: A much larger clone lies a single base off, so this may be a read error. The CDR3 region is CASSADRRWGNQPQHF. DNA for the CDR3: TGTGCCAGCAGTGCGGACCGACGGTGGGGCAATCAGCCCCAGCATTTT. The genes are TRBV6-2 or TRBV6-3 and TRBJ1-5; D is ambiguous. Germline V lookup: CDR1 MNHEY, CDR2 SVGEGT. This CDR3 spans 16 amino acids. V lost 5 bases, J lost 2 bases, and 16 bases lay in between.

This clonotype was picked up a small number of times. V and J are TRBV7-6 and TRBJ2-7; 9 bases line up with TRBD2. CDR1 and CDR2 (germline): SGHVS, FNYEAQ. CDR3 length: 16 residues. Trimming at V came to 0 bases and at J to 3 bases, leaving 6 bases not matched to a gene. This chain's CDR3 is CASSLAQAGGNYEQYF. CDR3 coding DNA: TGTGCCAGCAGCTTAGCGCAAGCGGGAGGAAACTACGAGCAGTACTTC.

This sequence joins TRBV3-1 and TRBJ2-7, with D possibly matching TRBD2 (6 bases). V was pared by 3 bases and J by 4 bases, with 10 bases between. CDR3 length: 13 residues. Germline V gene sequence: CDR1 LGHDT, CDR2 YNNKEL (reference sequence). The CDR3 loop is CASSHGTSYEQYF. The CDR3 DNA follows: TGTGCCAGCAGCCATGGGACTTCATACGAGCAGTACTTC.

As concerns this clonotype: The junction shows a germline mismatch at one end, possibly a read error. This chain links TRBV20-1 with TRBJ1-1, with no clear D. This CDR3 contains 15 residues. Germline V gives CDR1 DFQATT, CDR2 SNEGSKA (reference sequence). In DNA, the CDR3 is TGCAGTACTAGAGATTATACGGAAGGGAAGACTGAAGCTTTCTTT. Residues: CSTRDYTEGKTEAFF.

This clonotype was counted a few times. V usage is TRBV29-1 and J usage is TRBJ2-5, with 10 bases identical to TRBD2. Germline V gives CDR1 SQVTM, CDR2 ANQGSEA. The ends lost 4 bases at V and 5 bases at J; junction bases unmatched: 16. This CDR3 region has 17 residues. CDR3 sequence reads: CSVGAGLAGVRRETQYF. In DNA, the CDR3 is TGCAGCGTTGGCGCGGGGCTAGCGGGAGTGAGGAGGGAGACCCAGTACTTC.

The V call is TRBV20-1, the J call TRBJ2-1, with D uncertain. CDR1 and CDR2 (germline): DFQATT, SNEGSKA (reference sequence). Trimming cost V 3 bases and J 7 bases, with 10 bases left between them. This CDR3 region has 12 residues. In DNA form, the CDR3 reads TGCAGTGCTAGGGGCACCGTGAATGAGCAGTTCTTC. Translation gives CSARGTVNEQFF.

This clonotype has more than one count but fewer than ten. The chain recombines TRBV6-1 with TRBJ2-1; possibly TRBD1 for D (5 bases). This CDR3 is 15 amino acids long. The V end was cut by 2 bases, the J end by 7 bases, with 15 bases between. Per the germline V gene, CDR1 is MNHNS and CDR2 is SASEGT. Here the CDR3 reads CASSEWARADNEQFF. The DNA of the CDR3 is TGTGCCAGCAGTGAATGGGCCAGGGCCGATAATGAGCAGTTCTTC.

A note on this clonotype: A single base separates this from a much larger clone, so it may be a read error. The chain combines TRBV3-1 with TRBJ2-7; D is perhaps TRBD2 (6 bases). The CDR3 is 15 amino acids. Germline lookup yields CDR1 LGHDT and CDR2 YNNKEL (reference sequence). CDR3 loop: CASNQDPRRGYEQYF. CDR3 bases: TGTGCCAGCAACCAAGATCCCAGGCGGGGCTACGAGCAGTACTTC.

The CDR3 reads CASSLGASGLIGEQYF. CDR3 in DNA: TGTGCCAGCAGCTTAGGTGCTAGCGGGCTCATCGGCGAGCAGTACTTC. The rearrangement links TRBV13 to TRBJ2-7; 8 bases are a match to TRBD2. V lost 0 bases, J lost 6 bases, and 10 bases stayed unmatched. The germline CDR1 and CDR2 sequences are PRHDT and FYEKMQ (reference sequence). The CDR3 consists of 16 residues.

This clonotype was counted ten times or more. The rearrangement joins TRBV28 to TRBJ1-1; a possible D gene is TRBD1 (5 bases). The CDR3 has 13 residues. CDR1 is MDHEN and CDR2 is SYDVKM in the germline V gene. The ends were cut back, 4 bases at V and 7 bases at J, with 13 bases in the middle. CDR3 loop: CASSSFPGLEAFF. The CDR3 DNA follows: TGTGCCAGCAGTTCCTTTCCGGGGCTTGAAGCTTTCTTT.

A note on this clonotype: Given a much more abundant clone one base away, this may be a read error. The chain combines TRBV2 with TRBJ2-2; 7 positions match TRBD2. CDR1 is SNHLY, CDR2 FYNNEI, per germline. Trimming at V came to 7 bases and at J to 5 bases, leaving 1 base not matched to a gene. The CDR3 is 12 residues long. The CDR3 spells CASNGGTGELFF. In DNA, the CDR3 is TGTGCCAGCAACGGGGGGACCGGGGAGCTGTTTTTT.

This clonotype was recorded at least ten times. A junction end diverges from the germline sequence, so it may reflect a read error. This sequence joins TRBV12-5 and TRBJ2-2, with TRBD1 matching 7 bases. Germline lookup yields CDR1 LGHNT and CDR2 FRNRAP. The CDR3 is 17 amino acids. The CDR3 DNA sequence: TGTGCTAGTGGTTTGACGCTGACAGGGACGAATACCGGGGAGCTGTTTTTT. This encodes CASGLTLTGTNTGELFF.

This clonotype was picked up many times. The chain joins TRBV12-3 or TRBV12-4 to TRBJ2-2; D possibly corresponds to TRBD1 (6 bases). The CDR3 spans 17 residues. V lost 8 bases and J lost 4, with 23 bases in between. The chain's CDR3 is CASRDFGTPQRTGELFF. CDR3 nucleotides: TGTGCCAGCCGTGATTTTGGGACACCCCAACGCACCGGGGAGCTGTTTTTT.

The chain uses TRBV20-1 and TRBJ2-7; 9 positions match TRBD2. After removal of 6 bases from V and 3 bases from J, the junction contained 15 bases not matched to a gene. The CDR3 contains 16 residues. CDR1 is DFQATT, CDR2 SNEGSKA, per germline (reference sequence). CDR3 in DNA: TGCAGTGCCCGGGGAGACATGGCGGGAGGGATCTACGAGCAGTACTTC. It yields the protein CSARGDMAGGIYEQYF.

This clonotype has at least ten counts. The J gene is TRBJ2-7, the V gene TRBV30; D is unresolved. The CDR3 has 14 residues. CDR1 and CDR2 (germline): GTSNPN, SVGIG (reference sequence). V gave up 0 bases and J gave up 2 bases, with 11 bases separating them. In DNA form, the CDR3 reads TGTGCCTGGAGTGTATCCGAGTTAACCTACGAGCAGTACTTC. Protein: CAWSVSELTYEQYF.

This clonotype was observed a few times. J is TRBJ2-7 and V is TRBV5-1; D gene uncertain. In germline, CDR1 is SGHRS, CDR2 YFSETQ. The CDR3 extends over 15 amino acids. The germline V and J ends were trimmed by 1 base and 0 bases, with 11 bases remaining between them. The CDR3 region is CASSLLGLGSYEQYF. The DNA of the CDR3 is TGCGCCAGCAGCTTGCTCGGTCTTGGCTCCTACGAGCAGTACTTC. The entire variable domain, with the rest obtained from reference TRBV5-1 and TRBJ2-7, is as follows: KAGVTQTPRYLIKTRGQQVTLSCSPISGHRSVSWYQQTPGQGLQFLFEYFSETQRNKGNFPGRFSGRQFSNSRSEMNVSTLELGDSALYLCASSLLGLGSYEQYFGPGTRLTVT.

The V call is TRBV12-3 or TRBV12-4, the J call TRBJ2-1; D call uncertain. The CDR3 runs to 14 residues. V dropped 6 bases and J dropped 4 bases, with 13 bases sitting between them. As DNA, the CDR3 is TGTGCCAGCAGCCTGGGAAGGGCTTACAATGAGCAGTTCTTC. This translates into CASSLGRAYNEQFF.